A single sample gave rise to the 29 T cell receptor beta chains below, sequenced in a study of T cell repertoires in cytomegalovirus infection. These receptors have no identified antigens. TCRdb independently ran MiXCR on the reads; one entry per CDR3 protein. The table lists fewer than 1,000,000 distinct CDR3 sequences, 31% of them singletons. The specimen was cultured CD8+ T cells from PBMCs, collected from culture after CMV antigen stimulation. The receptors come from a human donor in good health (CMV status not recorded). Some clones in this sample may be carry-over from other donors' samples.

A few counts support this clonotype. This chain uses TRBV6-5 with TRBJ1-5; D ambiguous. The germline gives CDR1 MNHEY, CDR2 SVGAGI. The CDR3 length is 14 residues. Trimming removed 10 bases from V and 3 bases from J, with 16 bases in between. The CDR3 loop is CATSKVGSNQPQHF. CDR3 DNA: TGTGCCACCTCCAAAGTGGGTTCCAATCAGCCCCAGCATTTT.

This clonotype was counted only a few times. V gene TRBV6-1 combines with J gene TRBJ2-5, with TRBD2 matching over 8 bases. The V gene end was trimmed by 4 bases and the J gene end by 7 bases; junction bases not matched to a gene: 11. Germline CDR1 reads MNHNS; CDR2 reads SASEGT. There are 15 residues in the CDR3. Here the CDR3 reads CASSGTRTLAGTQYF. CDR3 nucleotides: TGTGCCAGCAGTGGTACTCGGACTCTAGCGGGGACCCAGTACTTC.

With respect to this clonotype: One base away lies a much larger clone, so this may be a sequencing read error. V usage is TRBV7-8 and J usage is TRBJ1-1; D is possibly TRBD1 (5 bases). The CDR3 totals 15 residues. V shed 3 bases and J shed 7 bases, with 18 bases lying between them. From germline, CDR1 is SGHVS and CDR2 FQNEAQ. CDR3 DNA: TGTGCCAGCAGCTTCACCCGGGACCCCACTTTTGAAGCTTTCTTT. This codes for CASSFTRDPTFEAFF.

This clonotype showed up many times. The rearrangement uses TRBV6-1 and TRBJ1-5; 8 bases fit TRBD1. The V and J ends lost 5 bases and 2 bases, in that order; junction bases with no gene match: 5. The CDR3 is 15 amino acids. Germline CDR1 reads MNHNS; CDR2 reads SASEGT. CDR3 loop: CASSTDRVGNQPQHF. DNA for the CDR3: TGTGCCAGCAGTACGGACAGGGTCGGCAATCAGCCCCAGCATTTT.

This clonotype is labeled medium-sized (0.01 to 0.1%). The chain recombines TRBV7-9 with TRBJ2-7; TRBD1 aligns across 8 bases. Germline loops: CDR1 SEHNR, CDR2 FQNEAQ (reference sequence). This CDR3 contains 12 residues. Trimming cost V 8 bases and J 4 bases; bases outside gene matches: 4. The CDR3, as DNA: TGTGCCAGCGGACAGGGATTTTACGAGCAGTACGTC. Amino acid sequence: CASGQGFYEQYV.

This chain uses TRBV19 with TRBJ1-5; 8 bases are a match to TRBD1. The V gene end was trimmed by 1 base and the J gene end by 6 bases; junction bases not matched to a gene: 5. This CDR3 region has 15 residues. Germline V lookup: CDR1 LNHDA, CDR2 SQIVND (reference sequence). CDR3 nucleotides: TGTGCCAGTAGTATAGCTTGGACAGGGACTCAGCCCCAGCATTTT. Protein: CASSIAWTGTQPQHF.

CDR3 sequence: CASSEQSSGGHNNEQFF. CDR3 DNA sequence: TGTGCCAGCAGTGAACAATCTAGCGGGGGGCATAACAATGAGCAGTTCTTC. The V and J genes are TRBV6-1 and TRBJ2-1, with 11 bases identical to TRBD2. The CDR3 covers 17 residues. The germline V gene has CDR1 MNHNS and CDR2 SASEGT. V shed 2 bases, J shed 5 bases, and the junction held 8 bases outside the gene matches.

The chain combines TRBV7-3 with TRBJ1-2; 10 bases align to TRBD1. Losses at the gene ends were 1 base for V and 4 bases for J; bases not matched to a gene: 12. The CDR3 loop spans 18 amino acids. Per the germline V gene, CDR1 is SGHTA and CDR2 is FQGTGA. The CDR3 protein is CASSLKERDRGKFYGYTF. The CDR3 DNA reads TGTGCCAGCAGCTTAAAGGAGAGGGACAGGGGCAAATTCTATGGCTACACCTTC.

The CDR3 DNA reads TGCAGTGCTAGAGAGCCGACAGGGAGCTATGGCTACACCTTC. Protein: CSAREPTGSYGYTF. This chain joins TRBV20-1 and TRBJ1-2; 7 bases are a match to TRBD1. Unmatched junction bases numbered 5, after V lost 0 bases and J lost 4 bases. Per germline, CDR1 DFQATT and CDR2 SNEGSKA (reference sequence). CDR3 size: 14 residues.

CDR3 loop: CASSALLPDTQYF. In nucleotides, the CDR3 is TGTGCCAGCAGCGCCCTTCTCCCAGATACGCAGTATTTT. J is TRBJ2-3 and V is TRBV7-3; D call uncertain. Germline V CDR1 and CDR2: SGHTA, FQGTGA. V gave up 5 bases and J gave up 4 bases, with 10 bases separating them. The CDR3 contains 13 residues.

The chain couples TRBV29-1 to TRBJ2-1; 7 positions agree with TRBD1. V was pared by 2 bases and J by 9 bases, with 7 bases of the junction left unmatched. The CDR3 sequence is 13 residues long. The germline CDR1 and CDR2 sequences are SQVTM and ANQGSEA. CDR3 nucleotides: TGCAGCGTTGAATTCCGGGACAGTAGTGAGCAGTTCTTC. This encodes CSVEFRDSSEQFF.

This clonotype was found a few times. This chain joins TRBV6-1 and TRBJ1-6; maybe TRBD1 (5 bases). CDR1 is MNHNS, CDR2 SASEGT, per germline. The CDR3 extends over 15 amino acids. V lost 2 bases to trimming and J lost 7 bases, with 12 bases between them. CDR3 DNA: TGTGCCAGCAGTGAATCGGAGGGGTGGAATTCACCCCTCCACTTT. Translating gives CASSESEGWNSPLHF.

This clonotype was seen a handful of times. J is TRBJ2-7 and V is TRBV6-5; weak D call: TRBD1 (6 bases). Trimming removed 0 bases at V and 3 bases at J, with 9 bases between. CDR3 length equals 14 residues. The germline gives CDR1 MNHEY, CDR2 SVGAGI. The chain's CDR3 is CASSYSTGNYEQYF. Written as DNA, the CDR3 is TGTGCCAGCAGTTACTCGACAGGAAACTACGAGCAGTACTTC.

The CDR3, as DNA: TGTGCCAGCAGTGCAGGGGCGGATGAAAAACTGTTTTTT. This sequence encodes CASSAGADEKLFF. The chain employs TRBV25-1 and TRBJ1-4; weak D call: TRBD1 (6 bases). The CDR3 consists of 13 residues. CDR1 and CDR2 from the germline V gene are MGHDK and SYGVNS. V was clipped by 4 bases and J by 6 bases, with 9 bases between them.

At least ten counts were recorded for this clonotype. The rearrangement uses TRBV27 and TRBJ1-1, with D possibly TRBD1 on 6 matching bases. V was trimmed by 6 bases and J by 4 bases, leaving 12 bases between them. CDR1 is MNHEY, CDR2 SMNVEV, per germline (reference sequence). The CDR3 consists of 13 residues. This chain's CDR3 is CASRETGPTEAFF. Written as DNA, the CDR3 is TGTGCCAGCAGAGAAACAGGGCCCACTGAAGCTTTCTTT.

The V call is TRBV5-1, the J call TRBJ2-1; 7 positions match TRBD2. V was clipped by 0 bases and J by 7 bases; unmatched bases: 7. CDR1 SGHRS and CDR2 YFSETQ come from the germline V gene. The CDR3 has 15 residues. The chain's CDR3 is CASSLEASGSNEQFF. CDR3 DNA sequence: TGCGCCAGCAGCTTGGAGGCTAGCGGTAGTAATGAGCAGTTCTTC.

This chain uses TRBV12-3 or TRBV12-4 with TRBJ2-3; D is unresolved. The V gene lost 7 bases and the J gene lost 4 bases, with 9 bases spanning the gap. This CDR3 comprises 12 residues. CDR3 sequence reads: CASTLKSDTQYF. The CDR3 nucleotides are TGTGCCAGCACCCTTAAGTCAGATACGCAGTATTTT.

This clonotype was detected a few times. The CDR3 nucleotides read TGCGCCAGCAGCCGCGGGCCTGTGGCCGGGGAGCTGTTTTTT. This gives the protein CASSRGPVAGELFF. This chain uses TRBV4-1 with TRBJ2-2; D is possibly TRBD2 (5 bases). Trimming shortened V by 4 bases and J by 6 bases, and 12 bases separated the two germline ends. Germline V CDR1 and CDR2: MGHRA, YSYEKL. CDR3 size: 14 residues.

The rearrangement links TRBV5-1 to TRBJ2-1; possible D gene TRBD1, 5 bases. This CDR3 has 18 amino acids. Germline-derived CDR1 and CDR2 are SGHRS and YFSETQ. V was trimmed by 0 bases and J by 4 bases, leaving 20 bases between them. The CDR3 here is CASSLEGDEVGFYNEQFF. In DNA, the CDR3 is TGCGCCAGCAGCTTGGAAGGGGATGAGGTGGGGTTTTACAATGAGCAGTTCTTC.

This clonotype was counted once. The chain recombines TRBV19 with TRBJ1-1; D is uncertain. V gave up 4 bases and J gave up 4 bases, with 13 bases separating them. The CDR3 is 14 amino acids. Germline loops: CDR1 LNHDA, CDR2 SQIVND (reference sequence). The CDR3 sequence: CASSTRGIGTEAFF. The DNA of the CDR3 is TGTGCCAGTAGTACCAGAGGCATCGGCACTGAAGCTTTCTTT. Based on the CDR3 plus reference TRBV19 and TRBJ1-1, the full variable domain is DGGITQSPKYLFRKEGQNVTLSCEQNLNHDAMYWYRQDPGQGLRLIYYSQIVNDFQKGDIAEGYSVSREKKESFPLTVTSAQKNPTAFYLCASSTRGIGTEAFFGQGTRLTVV.

The V call is TRBV5-8, the J call TRBJ2-5; D ambiguous. Germline values: CDR1 SGHTS, CDR2 YDEGEE. The ends were cut back, 4 bases at V and 6 bases at J, with 7 bases in the middle. The CDR3 runs to 11 residues. CDR3 loop: CASSNPKTQYF. CDR3 in DNA: TGTGCCAGCAGCAACCCAAAGACCCAGTACTTC.

This clonotype was seen many times. This sequence joins TRBV12-3 or TRBV12-4 and TRBJ2-1; 8 bases align to TRBD2. V was pared by 3 bases and J by 4 bases, with 5 bases of the junction left unmatched. This CDR3 is built from 15 residues. This chain's CDR3 is CASSFPGGPYNEQFF. In DNA, the CDR3 is TGTGCCAGCAGTTTCCCGGGGGGGCCGTACAATGAGCAGTTCTTC.

J is TRBJ1-1 and V is TRBV20-1; 8 nucleotides match TRBD1. CDR3 length: 14 residues. J lost 5 bases, V lost 2 bases, and 7 bases had no gene match. Germline values: CDR1 DFQATT, CDR2 SNEGSKA (reference sequence). This CDR3 reads CSARSTGVLTEAFF. For the CDR3, the DNA is TGCAGTGCTAGATCGACAGGGGTTTTGACTGAAGCTTTCTTT.

This clonotype has just a few counts. This chain links TRBV28 with TRBJ2-3, with 9 nucleotides matching TRBD2. The CDR3 has 19 amino acids. Per the germline V gene, CDR1 is MDHEN and CDR2 is SYDVKM. Trimming cost V 4 bases and J 7 bases; bases outside gene matches: 21. The CDR3: CASSSTVAGAIQNTNTQYF. CDR3 DNA: TGTGCCAGCAGTTCCACCGTAGCGGGGGCCATACAAAACACGAATACGCAGTATTTT.

The chain has TRBV19 and TRBJ1-6; D uncertain. Trimming cost V 7 bases and J 10 bases, with 14 bases left between them. Germline CDR1 and CDR2: LNHDA and SQIVND (reference sequence). This CDR3 is 13 amino acids long. CDR3 loop: CASKPGTTSPLHF. The CDR3 DNA reads as TGTGCCAGTAAGCCGGGAACCACCTCACCCCTCCACTTT. Supplemented by reference TRBV19 and TRBJ1-6, the full variable domain reads DGGITQSPKYLFRKEGQNVTLSCEQNLNHDAMYWYRQDPGQGLRLIYYSQIVNDFQKGDIAEGYSVSREKKESFPLTVTSAQKNPTAFYLCASKPGTTSPLHFGNGTRLTVT.

CDR3 region: CSARHRQESTQAFF. DNA of the CDR3: TGCAGTGCTAGACACCGACAGGAGTCTACGCAAGCTTTCTTT. V and J are TRBV20-1 and TRBJ1-1; the D gene is possibly TRBD1 (6 bases). The CDR3 has 14 residues. The germline gives CDR1 DFQATT, CDR2 SNEGSKA (reference sequence). The ends were cut back, 2 bases at V and 9 bases at J, with 19 bases in the middle.

The chain combines TRBV12-3 or TRBV12-4 with TRBJ2-1, with 9 positions matching TRBD1. The CDR3 contains 15 residues. V lost 7 bases, J lost 0 bases, and 4 bases stayed unmatched. As DNA, the CDR3 is TGTGCCAGCAAACCGGGACAGGGCTCCTACAATGAGCAGTTCTTC. Its translation: CASKPGQGSYNEQFF.

As regards this clonotype: The junction and the germline gene differ at one end; a read error may be behind it. The V call is TRBV5-6, the J call TRBJ1-1; weak D call: TRBD1 (5 bases). The CDR3 length is 12 residues. Germline CDR1 and CDR2: SGHDT and YYEEEE. This chain's CDR3 is CATSLPGGGAFF. The DNA of the CDR3 is TGTGCCACCAGCTTACCGGGTGGGGGAGCTTTCTTT.

This clonotype was counted between two and nine times. The genes are TRBV6-5 and TRBJ2-6; 9 bases align to TRBD1. Losses at the gene ends were 0 bases for V and 4 bases for J; bases not matched to a gene: 10. Germline V gene lookup returns CDR1 MNHEY and CDR2 SVGAGI. This CDR3 has 19 amino acids. CDR3 loop: CASSYSKGNRGLGANVLTF. The CDR3 DNA follows: TGTGCCAGCAGTTACTCGAAGGGTAACAGGGGGCTAGGGGCCAACGTCCTGACTTTC.